One TCR beta chain is described in this entry. Its antigen is undetermined. CDR1 and CDR2 from the germline V gene are SGDLS and YYNGEE. Trimming took 2 bases from V and 10 from J; bases not matched to a gene: 6. The CDR3 loop spans 14 amino acids. This sample is part of a study of cytomegalovirus exposure and HLA in healthy donors. Study in general: When 350 to 500 donors were genotyped, more than 70% of them were found to fall in the Caucasian-associated ancestry cluster. Study findings and constraints: HLA alleles were associated with roughly 15,000 TCR beta sequences in a later analysis at 0.05 false discovery rate. In most subjects, TCR beta sequences reportedly gave accurate predictions of HLA-A and HLA-B alleles.

With 60 Vbeta and 13 Jbeta primers, the PCR was carried out. Assay: immunoSEQ multiplex PCR; the TCRdb copy retains only in-frame clones and omits some. The sample records 130,000 to 150,000 clones, roughly 80% being singletons. This chain uses TRBV9 with TRBJ2-1; 10 bases line up with TRBD2. The source of this sequence is a man in his forties in good health and CMV-seropositive. The specimen sequenced was PBMCs. As DNA, the CDR3 is TGTGCCAGCAGCGTCGCTAGCGGGAGTGGGGAGCAGTTCTTC. Its translation is CASSVASGSGEQFF.